These 18 T cell receptor beta chains were all obtained from the same sample, sequenced in a study of T cell responses to AZD1222 COVID-19 vaccine. Clones were read by immunoSEQ multiplex PCR, and TCRdb kept only the in-frame ones, dropping some. The repertoire holds some 100,000 clones, with about nine tenths as singletons. This specimen was peripheral blood, taken on day 0 of AZD1222 vaccination. The receptors were sampled from an adult in good health.

The CDR3 DNA reads TGCGCCAGCACCTTACAGGGGACATCTGGGGCCAACGTCCTGACTTTC. Translation: CASTLQGTSGANVLTF. The chain has TRBV5-1 and TRBJ2-6; 7 bases are shared with TRBD1. This CDR3 contains 16 residues. The V gene's germline CDR1 is SGHRS and CDR2 YFSETQ. J was trimmed by 1 base and V by 6 bases; bases with no gene match: 7.

The rearrangement uses TRBV3-1 (or the pseudogene TRBV3-2) and TRBJ1-5; the D is unclear. The CDR3 covers 15 residues. Trimming took off 0 bases at V and 3 bases at J, with 9 bases between the two ends. In germline, CDR1 is LGHDT, CDR2 YNNKEL (reference sequence). CDR3 in amino acids: CASSQEAGLNQPQHF. As DNA, the CDR3 is TGTGCCAGCAGCCAAGAGGCAGGCCTCAATCAGCCCCAGCATTTT.

The chain combines TRBV7-6 with TRBJ2-5; TRBD1 agrees at 11 bases. CDR3 length: 15 amino acids. Germline assignment: CDR1 SGHVS and CDR2 FNYEAQ. V was pared by 5 bases and J by 5 bases, with 7 bases of the junction left unmatched. This CDR3 is CASSQDRGRLETQYF. The CDR3 DNA reads TGTGCCAGCAGCCAGGACAGGGGGCGTCTCGAGACCCAGTACTTC.

The chain is built from TRBV3-1 (or the pseudogene TRBV3-2) and TRBJ2-7, with a possible D match to TRBD1 (5 bases). The CDR3 is made up of 15 amino acids. In germline, CDR1 is LGHDT, CDR2 YNNKEL (reference sequence). The germline V and J ends were trimmed by 6 bases and 7 bases, with 22 bases remaining between them. In DNA form, the CDR3 reads TGTGCCAGCAGTCGAAAACCAGGGCAGGTCGGAGAGCAGTACTTC. This gives the protein CASSRKPGQVGEQYF.

The rearrangement uses TRBV20-1 and TRBJ1-1; no reliable D call. The CDR3 totals 11 residues. The V end was cut by 5 bases, the J end by 10 bases, with 14 bases between. CDR1 DFQATT and CDR2 SNEGSKA come from the germline V gene (reference sequence). The CDR3 DNA follows: TGCAGTGCTCCACTGTACGGCGGAGCTTTCTTT. Protein sequence: CSAPLYGGAFF.

Concerning this clone itself: This CDR3 is also generated by other DNA sequences in the sample. The gene calls are TRBV9 and TRBJ2-2; no clear D. Looked up from germline, CDR1 is SGDLS and CDR2 is YYNGEE. V lost 2 bases, J lost 5 bases, and 7 bases lay in between. The CDR3 totals 13 residues. In nucleotides, the CDR3 is TGTGCCAGCAGCGTGTTAGGGACCGGGGAGCTGTTTTTT. Its translation: CASSVLGTGELFF.

The V and J genes are TRBV3-1 (or the pseudogene TRBV3-2) and TRBJ1-2; 10 bases map to TRBD1. With V trimmed by 3 bases and J by 6 bases, 4 bases remained unmatched. This CDR3 spans 14 amino acids. Germline values: CDR1 LGHDT, CDR2 YNNKEL (reference sequence). CDR3 amino acids: CASSQAGTGDGYTF. CDR3 DNA sequence: TGTGCCAGCAGCCAGGCCGGGACAGGGGATGGCTACACCTTC.

This chain links TRBV9 with TRBJ2-7; D remains unclear. The germline gives CDR1 SGDLS, CDR2 YYNGEE. CDR3 length: 16 residues. Trimming cost V 0 bases and J 5 bases, with 18 bases left between them. The CDR3 here is CASSVVSSLSIHEQYF. DNA for the CDR3: TGTGCCAGCAGCGTAGTGTCGTCCCTCTCCATCCACGAGCAGTACTTC.

In its sample, this clone was seen once. The chain recombines TRBV9 with TRBJ1-2, with a possible D match to TRBD1 (6 bases). CDR3 length: 16 amino acids. The V end was cut by 0 bases, the J end by 0 bases, with 12 bases between. The germline V gene has CDR1 SGDLS and CDR2 YYNGEE. The CDR3 DNA follows: TGTGCCAGCAGCGTAGAGGCAGGGGAGTCTAACTATGGCTACACCTTC. It translates to CASSVEAGESNYGYTF.

The chain carries TRBV9 and TRBJ2-5; D is ambiguous. Germline-derived CDR1 and CDR2 are SGDLS and YYNGEE. Trimming pared 2 bases from V and 3 bases from J, leaving 11 bases between. This CDR3 has 14 amino acids. The CDR3 coding sequence is TGTGCCAGCAGCGTCATGGAAACGGAAGAGACCCAGTACTTC. Protein product: CASSVMETEETQYF.

This chain connects TRBV7-9 to TRBJ2-3; D ambiguous. V was pared by 5 bases and J by 6 bases, with 15 bases between. This CDR3 has 14 amino acids. CDR1 and CDR2 (germline): SEHNR, FQNEAQ (reference sequence). The CDR3 protein is CASSLGNPRDTQYF. CDR3 in DNA: TGTGCCAGCAGCCTGGGGAACCCGAGGGATACGCAGTATTTT. Full variable domain (remainder filled in from reference TRBV7-9 and TRBJ2-3): DTGVSQNPRHKITKRGQNVTFRCDPISEHNRLYWYRQTLGQGPEFLTYFQNEAQLEKSRLLSDRFSAERPKGSFSTLEIQRTEQGDSAMYLCASSLGNPRDTQYFGPGTRLTVL.

The chain couples TRBV5-4 to TRBJ2-3; D remains ambiguous. V lost 2 bases and J lost 2, with 9 bases in between. CDR3 length equals 14 residues. Germline CDR1 reads SGHNT; CDR2 reads YYREEE (reference sequence). The CDR3 region is CASSFFAITDTQYF. DNA of the CDR3: TGTGCCAGCAGCTTCTTTGCCATCACAGATACGCAGTATTTT.

V usage is TRBV19 and J usage is TRBJ1-1; D possibly corresponds to TRBD1 (5 bases). The germline CDR1 and CDR2 sequences are LNHDA and SQIVND (reference sequence). The CDR3 covers 13 residues. Trimming took off 6 bases at V and 3 bases at J, with 11 bases between the two ends. The CDR3 loop reads CASSSGLDTEAFF. Here the CDR3 DNA reads TGTGCCAGTAGCTCAGGGTTAGACACTGAAGCTTTCTTT.

The chain is built from TRBV20-1 and TRBJ2-7, with unresolved D. CDR3 size: 10 residues. Germline assignment: CDR1 DFQATT and CDR2 SNEGSKA (reference sequence). Trimming stripped 5 bases from V and 2 bases from J, with 4 bases between. DNA for the CDR3: TGCAGTGCTCGAACCTACGAGCAGTACTTC. Its protein product is CSARTYEQYF.

In nucleotides, the CDR3 is TGTGCCAGCAGCGCCTCGGGGGCCTACGAGCAGTACTTC. Its translation: CASSASGAYEQYF. This chain joins TRBV7-9 and TRBJ2-7; D is possibly TRBD2 (6 bases). In germline, CDR1 is SEHNR, CDR2 FQNEAQ (reference sequence). V was clipped by 5 bases and J by 2 bases, with 10 bases between them. The CDR3 consists of 13 residues.

J is TRBJ1-2 and V is TRBV15; 9 positions agree with TRBD1. The trim removed 5 bases at V and 5 bases at J, leaving 9 bases unmatched. Germline assignment: CDR1 LNHNV and CDR2 YYDKDF (reference sequence). The CDR3 runs 15 residues. The CDR3: CATSENRGRWYGYTF. As DNA, the CDR3 is TGTGCCACCAGCGAGAACAGGGGGCGATGGTATGGCTACACCTTC.

This clone was recorded only once. This chain joins TRBV7-3 and TRBJ2-3; maybe TRBD2 (6 bases). The CDR3 length is 17 residues. In germline, CDR1 is SGHTA, CDR2 FQGTGA. V was pared by 5 bases and J by 0 bases, with 18 bases between. CDR3 protein: CASSRPTGGASTDTQYF. Written as DNA, the CDR3 is TGTGCCAGCAGCCGCCCCACTGGCGGGGCGAGCACAGATACGCAGTATTTT.

The chain joins TRBV9 to TRBJ2-7; D is ambiguous. The ends were cut back, 0 bases at V and 3 bases at J, with 10 bases in the middle. Per the germline V gene, CDR1 is SGDLS and CDR2 is YYNGEE. The CDR3 covers 14 residues. For the CDR3, the DNA is TGTGCCAGCAGCGTAGGATCTCCGGGCTACGAGCAGTACTTC. It encodes CASSVGSPGYEQYF. The variable domain in full, with the rest retrieved from reference TRBV9 and TRBJ2-7, is DSGVTQTPKHLITATGQRVTLRCSPRSGDLSVYWYQQSLDQGLQFLIQYYNGEERAKGNILERFSAQQFPDLHSELNLSSLELGDSALYFCASSVGSPGYEQYFGPGTRLTVT.